Following are 23 T cell receptor beta chains from one sample sequenced in a study of blood T cells in healthy people across ages. Primed by a sample-barcoded 5' primer and a J-beta primer mix, a second PCR proceeded for about 6 to 12 cycles. TCRdb analysed the 5' RACE reads with MiXCR anew, one entry per CDR3 protein. In the table there are approximately 1.5 million distinct CDR3 sequences, 42% of which are singletons. Sequenced input: blood. Source of these receptors: a woman younger than 30 in good health.

Only a few counts were recorded for this clonotype. The J gene is TRBJ2-1, the V gene TRBV7-8; weak D call: TRBD1 (6 bases). The germline V and J ends were trimmed by 6 bases and 6 bases, with 15 bases remaining between them. This CDR3 contains 14 residues. CDR1 and CDR2 from the germline V gene are SGHVS and FQNEAQ. CDR3 amino acids: CASRARDRFNEQFF. As DNA, the CDR3 is TGTGCCAGCAGGGCTCGAGACAGGTTCAATGAGCAGTTCTTC.

A note on this clonotype: A clone one base away is much larger, so this may be a read error. CDR3 bases: TGCAGCGTTGAAGGTGTAGGCTTGAAGTACAATGAGCAGTACTTC. Amino acids: CSVEGVGLKYNEQYF. V and J are TRBV29-1 and TRBJ2-4; D unclear. V lost 1 base, J lost 13 bases, and 23 bases lay in between. CDR3 length: 15 amino acids. Germline loops: CDR1 SQVTM, CDR2 ANQGSEA.

V is TRBV20-1 and J is TRBJ2-1; tentative D call: TRBD1 (6 bases). CDR3 length equals 14 residues. V lost 4 bases and J 7 bases, leaving 17 bases between the germline ends. CDR1 and CDR2 (germline): DFQATT, SNEGSKA (reference sequence). The CDR3 nucleotides are TGCAGTGCTACGTCCGGCAGGGGAACGAATGAGCAGTTCTTC. Its translation: CSATSGRGTNEQFF.

This clonotype turned up a few times. The genes are TRBV20-1 and TRBJ1-2, with a possible D match to TRBD1 (5 bases). The CDR3 length is 12 residues. Deletions cut 3 bases from V and 4 bases from J, with 9 bases between. Germline V gives CDR1 DFQATT, CDR2 SNEGSKA (reference sequence). As DNA, the CDR3 is TGCAGTGCTAGGGCAGGGTCCTATGGCTACACCTTC. This gives the protein CSARAGSYGYTF.

The chain employs TRBV2 and TRBJ2-1; TRBD2 aligns across 9 bases. This CDR3 has 15 residues. The germline V gene encodes CDR1 SNHLY and CDR2 FYNNEI. J lost 4 bases, V lost 7 bases, and 8 bases had no gene match. The CDR3 spells CASTALAGQYNEQFF. CDR3 nucleotides: TGTGCCAGCACCGCACTAGCGGGTCAATACAATGAGCAGTTCTTC.

This clonotype was counted only a few times. This chain links TRBV11-2 with TRBJ2-7; D gene unclear. CDR1 is SGHAT, CDR2 FQNNGV, per germline. V lost 3 bases, J lost 0 bases, and 18 bases lay in between. This CDR3 has 17 residues. CDR3: CASSLQHSSLTSYEQYF. The CDR3 region has the DNA TGTGCCAGCAGCTTGCAACACTCAAGTCTAACCTCCTACGAGCAGTACTTC.

This clonotype was recorded a few times. The chain links TRBV12-3 or TRBV12-4 to TRBJ2-1; TRBD2 aligns across 8 bases. There are 14 residues in the CDR3. V dropped 2 bases and J dropped 8; count of bases not matched to a gene: 5. CDR3 in DNA: TGTGCCAGCAGTTTACGGGGGGGGCCCCATGAGCAGTTCTTC. It translates to CASSLRGGPHEQFF.

The CDR3 is CASSVGGSNEQYF. In DNA form, the CDR3 reads TGTGCCAGCAGCGTAGGAGGGAGCAACGAGCAGTACTTC. The chain joins TRBV9 to TRBJ2-7, with D perhaps TRBD2 (5 bases). Trimming took off 0 bases at V and 5 bases at J, with 9 bases between the two ends. Germline CDR1 is SGDLS and CDR2 is YYNGEE. The CDR3 loop spans 13 amino acids.

The chain is built from TRBV7-9 and TRBJ2-3; D call uncertain. Trimming took off 1 base at V and 5 bases at J, with 13 bases between the two ends. This CDR3 has 15 amino acids. Germline assignment: CDR1 SEHNR and CDR2 FQNEAQ (reference sequence). DNA for the CDR3: TGTGCCAGCAGCTTAGGGGTCAGCCAAAGAGATACGCAGTATTTT. It encodes CASSLGVSQRDTQYF.

The genes are TRBV3-1 and TRBJ2-7, with 7 bases aligning to TRBD1. This CDR3 has 14 amino acids. Germline CDR1 and CDR2: LGHDT and YNNKEL (reference sequence). After removal of 0 bases from V and 4 bases from J, the junction contained 3 bases not matched to a gene. DNA for the CDR3: TGTGCCAGCAGCCAAGAACAGGGGAAGTACGAGCAGTACTTC. Its translation is CASSQEQGKYEQYF.

The V and J genes are TRBV6-5 and TRBJ2-5; 8 nucleotides agree with TRBD1. This CDR3 is built from 15 residues. V shed 6 bases, J shed 6 bases, and the junction held 12 bases outside the gene matches. Per germline, CDR1 MNHEY and CDR2 SVGAGI. The CDR3 DNA reads as TGTGCCAGCAGCTTGATACAGGGGGGAAGAAAGACCCAGTACTTC. Encoded protein: CASSLIQGGRKTQYF.

The chain combines TRBV6-5 with TRBJ2-3; D may be TRBD2 (7 bases). This CDR3 spans 16 amino acids. Looked up from germline, CDR1 is MNHEY and CDR2 is SVGAGI. Trimming cost V 2 bases and J 6 bases, with 18 bases left between them. The CDR3 here is CASSYPRDTGGDTQYF. The CDR3 DNA sequence: TGTGCCAGCAGTTACCCTAGGGACACCGGGGGGGATACGCAGTATTTT.

CDR3 nucleotide sequence: TGTGCCAGCAGTTTCTGGGGGACAGGGGCCACAGATACGCAGTATTTT. Protein product: CASSFWGTGATDTQYF. The chain uses TRBV12-3 or TRBV12-4 and TRBJ2-3, with TRBD1 matching 10 bases. Trimming cost V 3 bases and J 2 bases; bases outside gene matches: 5. This CDR3 comprises 16 residues.

The chain carries TRBV2 and TRBJ2-7; the match to TRBD1 covers 7 bases. The CDR3 runs to 14 residues. Trimming took 6 bases from V and 4 from J; bases not matched to a gene: 9. Germline CDR1 reads SNHLY; CDR2 reads FYNNEI. The CDR3 sequence is CASSRQGRAYEQYF. CDR3 DNA: TGTGCCAGCAGCAGACAGGGACGGGCTTACGAGCAGTACTTC.

J is TRBJ1-5 and V is TRBV7-2; D remains unclear. The CDR3 totals 14 residues. Trimming took 0 bases from V and 6 from J, leaving 9 bases between them. Germline loops: CDR1 SGHTA, CDR2 FQGNSA. DNA of the CDR3: TGTGCCAGCAGCTTAGCAGGGATTGCTCAGCCCCAGCATTTT. This sequence encodes CASSLAGIAQPQHF.

The rearrangement uses TRBV6-1 and TRBJ2-7; possibly TRBD1 for D (6 bases). In germline, CDR1 is MNHNS, CDR2 SASEGT. The CDR3 extends over 13 amino acids. Trimming removed 2 bases at V and 4 bases at J, with 9 bases between. The CDR3 nucleotides read TGTGCCAGCAGTGAAACCAGGGGTTACGAGCAGTACTTC. Its protein is CASSETRGYEQYF.

This rearrangement joins TRBV3-1 to TRBJ1-5; TRBD1 might be the D (6 bases). The ends were cut back, 2 bases at V and 7 bases at J, with 12 bases in the middle. This CDR3 spans 14 amino acids. Germline V gene data show CDR1 as LGHDT and CDR2 as YNNKEL (reference sequence). CDR3 DNA: TGTGCCAGCAGCCAACACGGCGGGGGCCAGCCCCAGCATTTT. It specifies CASSQHGGGQPQHF. The complete variable domain, with remaining parts taken from reference TRBV3-1 and TRBJ1-5, reads DTAVSQTPKYLVTQMGNDKSIKCEQNLGHDTMYWYKQDSKKFLKIMFSYNNKELIINETVPNRFSPKSPDKAHLNLHINSLELGDSAVYFCASSQHGGGQPQHFGDGTRLSIL.

This clonotype was recorded a few times. The rearrangement uses TRBV5-1 and TRBJ1-6; 7 bases fit TRBD1. The V gene end was trimmed by 4 bases and the J gene end by 8 bases; junction bases not matched to a gene: 3. Germline V gene data show CDR1 as SGHRS and CDR2 as YFSETQ. The CDR3 extends over 13 amino acids. Here the CDR3 reads CASSDGQDSPLHF. The CDR3 nucleotides read TGCGCCAGCAGCGATGGACAGGATTCACCCCTCCACTTT.

The chain carries TRBV9 and TRBJ2-3; D is unclear. The CDR3 sequence is 14 residues long. Trimming cost V 4 bases and J 1 base, with 10 bases left between them. CDR1 is SGDLS and CDR2 is YYNGEE in the germline V gene. Written as DNA, the CDR3 is TGTGCCAGCAGCCCTCGGAGCCGCACAGATACGCAGTATTTT. Translation: CASSPRSRTDTQYF. Full variable domain (outside the CDR3, taken from reference TRBV9 and TRBJ2-3): DSGVTQTPKHLITATGQRVTLRCSPRSGDLSVYWYQQSLDQGLQFLIQYYNGEERAKGNILERFSAQQFPDLHSELNLSSLELGDSALYFCASSPRSRTDTQYFGPGTRLTVL.

The V and J genes are TRBV18 and TRBJ2-1, with D unresolved. The V end lost 1 base, the J end lost 4 bases, and 11 bases lay between the germline ends. This CDR3 has 15 residues. Per germline, CDR1 KGHSH and CDR2 LQKENI. Here the CDR3 reads CASSPQKDGYNEQFF. In DNA, the CDR3 is TGTGCCAGCTCACCACAGAAGGACGGTTACAATGAGCAGTTCTTC.

This sequence joins TRBV5-1 and TRBJ1-2; 10 nucleotides align to TRBD1. V lost 0 bases, J lost 3 bases, and 5 bases stayed unmatched. This CDR3 is built from 16 residues. In germline, CDR1 is SGHRS, CDR2 YFSETQ. CDR3 sequence: CASSLEYGQGDYGYTF. CDR3 DNA: TGCGCCAGCAGCTTGGAATACGGACAGGGGGACTATGGCTACACCTTC.

This CDR3 is CASSQLKGRKVANYGYTF. CDR3 in DNA: TGTGCCAGCAGCCAATTAAAGGGGCGGAAAGTAGCTAACTATGGCTACACCTTC. The chain has TRBV3-1 and TRBJ1-2; perhaps TRBD1 as D (5 bases). The CDR3 length is 18 residues. Germline V gene sequence: CDR1 LGHDT, CDR2 YNNKEL (reference sequence). The V gene lost 2 bases and the J gene lost 0 bases, with 19 bases spanning the gap.

The chain is built from TRBV16 and TRBJ2-4; 8 bases line up with TRBD1. CDR1 and CDR2 (germline): KGHSY, FQNENV. V dropped 0 bases and J dropped 6; count of bases not matched to a gene: 4. CDR3 length equals 15 residues. The CDR3 DNA reads as TGTGCCAGCAGCCAATCAACCGACAGGGGAAACATTCAGTACTTC. This sequence encodes CASSQSTDRGNIQYF.